A single sample gave rise to the 13 T cell receptor beta chains below, sequenced in a study of blood T cells in healthy people across ages. The use of a sample-barcoded 5' primer and a J-beta primer mix characterized a second PCR of about 7 to 12 cycles. Using its own MiXCR run on the 5' RACE reads, TCRdb lists one record per CDR3 protein. Altogether over 950,000 distinct CDR3 sequences are present, approximately 50% being singletons, with the ten largest covering roughly 23%. The sequenced material came from blood. The receptors shown here come from a woman in her fifties or sixties in good health.

This clonotype was recorded a few times. The rearrangement joins TRBV12-3 or TRBV12-4 to TRBJ2-7; tentative D call: TRBD1 (6 bases). The CDR3 consists of 15 residues. V was clipped by 3 bases and J by 0 bases, with 12 bases between them. CDR3 in amino acids: CASSFRGQRSYEQYF. The CDR3 nucleotides are TGTGCCAGCAGTTTTAGGGGACAACGCTCCTACGAGCAGTACTTC.

A note on this clonotype: A read error may produce the germline difference seen at one junction end. V is TRBV2 and J is TRBJ1-4, with D perhaps TRBD1 (5 bases). Germline V gene lookup returns CDR1 SNHLY and CDR2 FYNNEI. The CDR3 sequence is 16 residues long. The DNA of the CDR3 is TGTGTCAGCAGTTTAGACCTCCAGGGAGGTTATGCAAAACTGTTTTTT. Encoded protein: CVSSLDLQGGYAKLFF.

The chain uses TRBV7-9 and TRBJ2-5; D might be TRBD2 (7 bases). The CDR3 loop spans 15 amino acids. V lost 5 bases, J lost 2 bases, and 15 bases lay in between. Germline CDR1 SEHNR, CDR2 FQNEAQ (reference sequence). CDR3 DNA sequence: TGTGCCAGCAGCCCAGGGGAGGGGCGGCAAGAGACCCAGTACTTC. This sequence encodes CASSPGEGRQETQYF.

Written as DNA, the CDR3 is TGTGCCAGCAGCTTAATCAAACCGGCCGGGGGAGAGACCCAGTACTTC. This gives the protein CASSLIKPAGGETQYF. The gene calls are TRBV7-9 and TRBJ2-7; tentatively, D is TRBD2 (6 bases). The J call is uncertain, as TRBJ2-5 better fits the DNA end. Germline-derived CDR1 and CDR2 are SEHNR and FQNEAQ (reference sequence). The CDR3 runs to 16 residues.

V gene TRBV11-1 combines with J gene TRBJ2-1; 10 nucleotides align to TRBD2. V was pared by 5 bases and J by 8 bases, with 6 bases of the junction left unmatched. Per germline, CDR1 SGHAT and CDR2 FQDESV (reference sequence). CDR3 length: 14 amino acids. The CDR3 coding sequence is TGTGCCAGCAGCCAAATAGCGGGAGGTCATGAGCAGTTCTTC. This translates into CASSQIAGGHEQFF.

The CDR3 protein is CASSFGLAGVRETQYF. The CDR3 bases are TGTGCCAGCAGTTTTGGACTAGCGGGAGTTCGGGAGACCCAGTACTTC. J is TRBJ2-5 and V is TRBV12-3 or TRBV12-4, with 13 bases lining up with TRBD2. The CDR3 length is 16 residues. Trimming removed 3 bases from V and 5 bases from J; junction bases left unmatched: 6.

On this clonotype itself: A single base separates this from a much larger clone, so it may be a read error. The chain recombines TRBV20-1 with TRBJ2-5, with a weak D call TRBD2 (6 bases). The germline V gene has CDR1 DFQATT and CDR2 SNEGSKA (reference sequence). The V end lost 5 bases, the J end lost 11 bases, and 27 bases lay between the germline ends. The CDR3 spans 15 residues. This chain's CDR3 is CSASFAGGPLNEQYF. CDR3 nucleotides: TGCAGTGCTTCGTTTGCCGGGGGTCCTCTCAATGAGCAGTACTTC.

The V and J genes are TRBV5-1 and TRBJ2-1; 7 bases are shared with TRBD2. CDR3 length equals 12 residues. Trimming at V came to 6 bases and at J to 8 bases, leaving 5 bases not matched to a gene. The germline V gene has CDR1 SGHRS and CDR2 YFSETQ. CDR3 loop: CASKGGRDEQFF. CDR3 sequence (DNA): TGCGCCAGCAAAGGCGGGAGAGATGAGCAGTTCTTC.

Note on this clonotype: A junction boundary mismatches the germline segment, possibly from a read error. This rearrangement joins TRBV5-1 to TRBJ2-7; D is unresolved. Germline CDR1 SGHRS, CDR2 YFSETQ. CDR3 size: 13 residues. CDR3 sequence: CATSPGPALEQYF. The CDR3 region has the DNA TGCGCCACCAGCCCAGGTCCGGCCCTAGAGCAGTACTTC.

This clonotype was seen at least ten times. This rearrangement joins TRBV3-1 to TRBJ2-7; no clear D gene. Trimming removed 3 bases from V and 3 bases from J, with 6 bases in between. The CDR3 sequence is 12 residues long. Germline lookup yields CDR1 LGHDT and CDR2 YNNKEL (reference sequence). This CDR3 reads CASSQVDYEQYF. The CDR3 region has the DNA TGTGCCAGCAGCCAGGTGGACTACGAGCAGTACTTC.

V is TRBV27 and J is TRBJ2-7; D remains ambiguous. In germline, CDR1 is MNHEY, CDR2 SMNVEV (reference sequence). V lost 4 bases and J lost 3, with 10 bases in between. This CDR3 is built from 13 residues. The CDR3, as DNA: TGTGCCAGCAGTTGGGTTTATGGCTACGAGCAGTACTTC. It is translated as CASSWVYGYEQYF.

The chain uses TRBV2 and TRBJ1-1, with 12 bases that match TRBD1. The V and J ends lost 8 bases and 5 bases, in that order; junction bases with no gene match: 6. Germline CDR1 is SNHLY and CDR2 is FYNNEI. This CDR3 is 14 amino acids long. The CDR3 sequence is CASWWGQGATEAFF. CDR3 coding DNA: TGTGCCAGCTGGTGGGGACAGGGGGCGACTGAAGCTTTCTTT.

The chain carries TRBV4-2 and TRBJ2-1; 8 nucleotides match TRBD2. The CDR3 runs 17 residues. Germline trimming cut 1 base from V and 2 bases from J; bases unmatched to any gene: 7. Germline-derived CDR1 and CDR2 are LGHNA and YNFKEQ. In DNA form, the CDR3 reads TGTGCCAGCAGCCAAGCGTTGGGAGCGGGAGCCTACAATGAGCAGTTCTTC. Encoded protein: CASSQALGAGAYNEQFF.